This TCR beta chain was observed in a study of T cell responses to AZD1222 COVID-19 vaccine. Study outcomes and limitations: Baseline seropositivity occurred in only 5 to 7 AZD1222 recipients. Donors were chiefly white British, with a greater number of females, and clonal diversity was perhaps underestimated.

TCRdb keeps only in-frame clones here, not all; method: immunoSEQ multiplex PCR. The sample holds approximately 100,000 clones, around 87% seen once. The CDR3 extends over 14 amino acids. Per germline, CDR1 SGHTA and CDR2 FQGNSA. The ends lost 8 bases at V and 4 bases at J; junction bases unmatched: 3. Regarding this clone: Its antigen is unidentified.

The specimen was peripheral blood, collected on day 0 of AZD1222 vaccination. This TCR derives from an adult in good health. The chain is built from TRBV7-2 and TRBJ2-1, with TRBD2 identical over 12 bases. In DNA, the CDR3 is TGTGCCAGCCTAGCGGGGGGGCTTTACAATGAGCAGTTCTTC. As protein: CASLAGGLYNEQFF. The entire variable domain, with the rest obtained from reference TRBV7-2 and TRBJ2-1, is as follows: GAGVSQSPSNKVTEKGKDVELRCDPISGHTALYWYRQSLGQGLEFLIYFQGNSAPDKSGLPSDRFSAERTGGSVSTLTIQRTQQEDSAVYLCASLAGGLYNEQFFGPGTRLTVL.